The T cell receptor (beta chain) described here comes from a study of neoadjuvant nivolumab and ipilimumab in lung cancer (dated by TCRdb to between 2020 and 2021). Regarding the research as a whole: Nivolumab was given at 3 mg/kg intravenously on days 1, 15 and 29, and the combination arm added ipilimumab 1 mg/kg on day 1 only. The trial treated roughly 42 patients with operable NSCLC: some 23 were randomized to nivolumab monotherapy and around 20 to nivolumab plus ipilimumab. TCR repertoires were compared between pretherapy (baseline) peripheral blood and tumors resected at surgery after neoadjuvant immune checkpoint blockade. Matched pretherapy and resected tumor pairs were analyzed for seven patients, of whom four received nivolumab and three received nivolumab plus ipilimumab. The major pathologic response (MPR) rate in the intention-to-treat population in each study arm was designated as the primary trial endpoint. The investigation overall reported the following: There was no significant correlation between TCR clonality and pathologic tumor regression, and just a single major-pathologic-response sample was available for the clonality-regression analysis. From pretherapy to surgery, tumor T-cell richness and clonality increased in three of three dual-therapy tumors but in only two of four nivolumab-treated tumors. Greater TCR richness and clonality were observed in resected tumors than in tumor-adjacent uninvolved lung, and increases were observed in more dual-therapy-treated tumors. TCR richness in pretherapy blood showed a positive correlation with richness in tumors resected after neoadjuvant therapy (Spearman R of about 0.84). A small number of samples was subjected to TCR sequencing.

The library was generated by the immunoSEQ multiplex PCR assay. Regarding the original processing steps: Richness and clonality were used to summarize the repertoires, and clones that significantly expanded or contracted between pre- and post-therapy samples were identified. Here the immuneACCESS table is served through TCRdb, limited to in-frame sequences with V and J called. Missing clones are a known gap in these copies; in checked studies unresolved V genes cover under half, and the rest lacks a known reason. V and J calls and clone size are those listed in that table; D and trimming were worked out from the DNA. The sample table records 6,500 to 8,500 clones; roughly three quarters of these occur just once. The biggest ten clones account for over 3.5% of the sample. The time point label here, explained by the study, means: at surgical resection after neoadjuvant nivolumab +/- ipilimumab. Samples were obtained from the phase 2 randomized NEOSTAR trial, in which neoadjuvant nivolumab or nivolumab plus ipilimumab followed by surgery was tested in operable NSCLC.

To note about this clone: There is no known antigen for this receptor. Within one base of it there is no much larger clone, and no base qualities were kept.

There are 13 amino acids in the CDR3, from cysteine to phenylalanine inclusive. The CDR3 DNA has 39 bases and is translated from base 1. The junction shows trimming of 2 bases on V and 5 bases on J, plus 6 bases between the germline ends. Via the germline V gene, CDR1 is MNHEY and CDR2 SVGAGI. The chain couples TRBV6-5 to TRBJ2-2; 5 matching bases give a weak D call of TRBD2. This receptor was taken from an adult with non-small cell lung cancer. Sequencing was performed on tumor tissue, taken after neoadjuvant nivolumab, alone or with ipilimumab, at or shortly before surgery. The CDR3 corresponds to CASSYRETGELFF. The DNA is TGTGCCAGCAGTTACAGGGAGACCGGGGAGCTGTTTTTT.